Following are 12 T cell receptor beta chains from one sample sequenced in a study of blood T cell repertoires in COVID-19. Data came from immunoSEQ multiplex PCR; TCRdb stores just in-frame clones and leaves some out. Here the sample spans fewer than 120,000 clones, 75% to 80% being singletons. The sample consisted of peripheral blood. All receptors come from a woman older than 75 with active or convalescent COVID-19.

CDR3 sequence (DNA): TGTGCCATCAACACAGCCTCTGGGACCGGGGAGCTGTTTTTT. Protein product: CAINTASGTGELFF. The gene calls are TRBV10-3 and TRBJ2-2, with D hard to call. V lost 7 bases and J 5 bases, leaving 14 bases between the germline ends. This CDR3 is built from 14 residues. Germline CDR1 ENHRY, CDR2 SYGVKD.

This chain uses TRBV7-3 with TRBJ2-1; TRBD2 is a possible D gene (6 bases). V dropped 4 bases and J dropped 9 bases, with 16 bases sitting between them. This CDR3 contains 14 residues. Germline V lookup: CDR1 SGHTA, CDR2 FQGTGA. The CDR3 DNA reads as TGTGCCAGCAGCTCCGGGACTTGGCAGGGTGAGCAGTTCTTC. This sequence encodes CASSSGTWQGEQFF.

CDR3: CASSPRDRGGAFF. In nucleotides, the CDR3 is TGCGCCAGCAGCCCCCGGGACAGGGGGGGAGCTTTCTTT. The chain has TRBV5-1 and TRBJ1-1; TRBD1 matches at 11 bases. Germline-derived CDR1 and CDR2 are SGHRS and YFSETQ. CDR3 length equals 13 residues. V shed 4 bases and J 10 bases; nucleotides not matched to a gene: 6.

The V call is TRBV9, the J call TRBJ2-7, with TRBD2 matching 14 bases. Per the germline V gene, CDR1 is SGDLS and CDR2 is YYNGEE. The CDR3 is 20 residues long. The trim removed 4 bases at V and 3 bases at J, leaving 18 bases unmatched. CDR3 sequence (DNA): TGTGCCAGCAGCCCTCGGACTAGCGGGAGGCACGGGTCTTGGGACTACGAGCAGTACTTC. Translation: CASSPRTSGRHGSWDYEQYF.

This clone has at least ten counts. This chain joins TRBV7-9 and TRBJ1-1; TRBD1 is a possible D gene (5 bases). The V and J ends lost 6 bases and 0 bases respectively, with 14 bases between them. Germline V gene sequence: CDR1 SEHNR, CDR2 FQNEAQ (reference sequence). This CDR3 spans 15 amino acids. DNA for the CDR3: TGTGCCAGCAGGCAAAGAGACAGCATGAACACTGAAGCTTTCTTT. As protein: CASRQRDSMNTEAFF.

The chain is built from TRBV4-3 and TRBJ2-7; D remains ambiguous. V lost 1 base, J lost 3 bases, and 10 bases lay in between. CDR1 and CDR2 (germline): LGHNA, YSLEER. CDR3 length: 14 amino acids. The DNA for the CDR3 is TGCGCCAGCAGCCAAGCTGTACTTAGCTACGAGCAGTACTTC. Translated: CASSQAVLSYEQYF.

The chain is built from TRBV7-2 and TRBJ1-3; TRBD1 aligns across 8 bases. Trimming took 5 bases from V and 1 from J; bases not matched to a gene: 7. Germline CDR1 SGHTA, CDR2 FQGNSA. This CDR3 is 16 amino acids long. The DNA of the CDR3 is TGTGCCAGCAGCCGTGGGACAGGATCTTCTGGAAACACCATATATTTT. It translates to CASSRGTGSSGNTIYF.

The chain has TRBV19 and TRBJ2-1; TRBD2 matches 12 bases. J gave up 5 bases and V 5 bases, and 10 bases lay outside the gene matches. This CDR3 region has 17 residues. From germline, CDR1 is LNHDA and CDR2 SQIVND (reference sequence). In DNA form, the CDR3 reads TGTGCCAGTAGTCGTTCCGCCGGACTAGCGGGGAACAATGAGCAGTTCTTC. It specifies CASSRSAGLAGNNEQFF.

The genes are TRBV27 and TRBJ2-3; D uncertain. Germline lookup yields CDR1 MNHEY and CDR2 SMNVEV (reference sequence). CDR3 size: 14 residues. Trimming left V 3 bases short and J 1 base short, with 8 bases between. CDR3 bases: TGTGCCAGCAGTTTTCGCTGGCGCACAGATACGCAGTATTTT. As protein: CASSFRWRTDTQYF.

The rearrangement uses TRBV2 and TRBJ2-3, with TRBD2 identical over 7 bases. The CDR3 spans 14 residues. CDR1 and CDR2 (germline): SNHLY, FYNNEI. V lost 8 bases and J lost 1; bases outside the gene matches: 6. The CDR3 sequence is CASLRAGRTDTQYF. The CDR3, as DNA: TGTGCCAGCCTAAGAGCGGGACGCACAGATACGCAGTATTTT.

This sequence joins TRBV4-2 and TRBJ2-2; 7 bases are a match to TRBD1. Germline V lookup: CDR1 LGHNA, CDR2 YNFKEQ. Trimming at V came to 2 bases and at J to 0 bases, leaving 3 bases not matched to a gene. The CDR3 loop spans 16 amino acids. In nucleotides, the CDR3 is TGTGCCAGCAGCCAAAAGACAGGGACGAACACCGGGGAGCTGTTTTTT. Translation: CASSQKTGTNTGELFF.

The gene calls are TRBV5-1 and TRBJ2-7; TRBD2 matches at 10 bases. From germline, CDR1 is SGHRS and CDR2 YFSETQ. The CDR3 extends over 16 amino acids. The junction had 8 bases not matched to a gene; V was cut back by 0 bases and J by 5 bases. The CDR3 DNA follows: TGCGCCAGCAGCTTGGGTCCTAGCGGGAGTATGGACGAGCAGTACTTC. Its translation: CASSLGPSGSMDEQYF.